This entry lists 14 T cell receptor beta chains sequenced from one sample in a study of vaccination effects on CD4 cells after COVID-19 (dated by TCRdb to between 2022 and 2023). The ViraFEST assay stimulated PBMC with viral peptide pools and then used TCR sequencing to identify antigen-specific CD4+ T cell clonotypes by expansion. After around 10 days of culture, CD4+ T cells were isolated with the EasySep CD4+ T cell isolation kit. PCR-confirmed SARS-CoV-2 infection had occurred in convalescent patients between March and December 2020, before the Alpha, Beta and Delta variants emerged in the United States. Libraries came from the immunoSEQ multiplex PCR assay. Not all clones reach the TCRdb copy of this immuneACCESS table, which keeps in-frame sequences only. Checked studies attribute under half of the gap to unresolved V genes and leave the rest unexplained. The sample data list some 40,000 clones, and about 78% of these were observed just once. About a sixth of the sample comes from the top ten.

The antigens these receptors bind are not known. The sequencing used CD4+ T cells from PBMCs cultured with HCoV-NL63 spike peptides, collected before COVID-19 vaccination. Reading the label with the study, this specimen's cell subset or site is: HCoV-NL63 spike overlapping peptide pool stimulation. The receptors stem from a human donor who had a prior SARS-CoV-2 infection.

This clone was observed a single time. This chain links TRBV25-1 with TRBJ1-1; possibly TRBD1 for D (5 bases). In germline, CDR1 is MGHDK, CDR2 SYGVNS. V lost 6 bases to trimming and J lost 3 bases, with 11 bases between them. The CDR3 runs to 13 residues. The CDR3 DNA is TGTGCCAGCAGAACAGACAGTTACACTGAAGCTTTCTTT. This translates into CASRTDSYTEAFF.

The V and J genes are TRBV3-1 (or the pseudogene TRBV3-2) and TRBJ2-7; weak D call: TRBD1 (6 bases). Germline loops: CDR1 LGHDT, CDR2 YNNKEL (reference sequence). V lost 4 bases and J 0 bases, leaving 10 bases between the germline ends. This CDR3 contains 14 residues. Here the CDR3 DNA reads TGTGCCAGCAGCCGAAAAGGGGGCTCCTACGAGCAGTACTTC. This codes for CASSRKGGSYEQYF.

The chain's CDR3 is CASSLGPLTGDYGYTF. The CDR3 bases are TGTGCCAGCAGCCTGGGTCCATTAACCGGGGACTATGGCTACACCTTC. The chain is built from TRBV7-2 and TRBJ1-2; D gene uncertain. The CDR3 sequence is 16 residues long. V lost 5 bases to trimming and J lost 3 bases, with 19 bases between them. Germline V lookup: CDR1 SGHTA, CDR2 FQGNSA.

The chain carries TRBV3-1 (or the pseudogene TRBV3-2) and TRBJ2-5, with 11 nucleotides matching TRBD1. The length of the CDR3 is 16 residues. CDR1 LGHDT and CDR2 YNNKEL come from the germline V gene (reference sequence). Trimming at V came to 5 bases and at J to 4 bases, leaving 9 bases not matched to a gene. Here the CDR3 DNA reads TGTGCCAGCAGCGAAGTTTCCGGGACAGGGGGAGAGACCCAGTACTTC. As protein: CASSEVSGTGGETQYF.

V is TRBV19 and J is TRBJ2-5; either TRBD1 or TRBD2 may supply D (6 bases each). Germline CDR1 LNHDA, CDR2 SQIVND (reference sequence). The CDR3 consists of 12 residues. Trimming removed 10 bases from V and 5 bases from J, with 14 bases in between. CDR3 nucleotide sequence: TGTGCCACCCGACAGGCGGGGGAGACCCAGTACTTC. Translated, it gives CATRQAGETQYF.

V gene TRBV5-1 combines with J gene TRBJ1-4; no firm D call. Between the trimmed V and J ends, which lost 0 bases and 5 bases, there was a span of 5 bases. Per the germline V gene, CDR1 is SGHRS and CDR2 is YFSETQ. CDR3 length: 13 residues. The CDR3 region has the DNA TGCGCCAGCAGCTTGGAAGGGAATGAAAAACTGTTTTTT. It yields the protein CASSLEGNEKLFF.

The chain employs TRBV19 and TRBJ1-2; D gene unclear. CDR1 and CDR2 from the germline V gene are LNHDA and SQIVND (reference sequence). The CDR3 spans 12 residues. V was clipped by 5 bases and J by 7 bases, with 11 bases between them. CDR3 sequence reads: CASSLGSRGYTF. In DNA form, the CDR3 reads TGTGCCAGTAGTCTCGGGTCCCGTGGCTACACCTTC.

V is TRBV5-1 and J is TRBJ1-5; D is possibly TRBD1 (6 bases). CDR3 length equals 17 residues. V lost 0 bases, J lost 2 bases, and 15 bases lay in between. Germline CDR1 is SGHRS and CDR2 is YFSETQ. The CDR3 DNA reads TGCGCCAGCAGCTTGGGGGTCAGGGGAAACGGCAATCAGCCCCAGCATTTT. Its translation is CASSLGVRGNGNQPQHF.

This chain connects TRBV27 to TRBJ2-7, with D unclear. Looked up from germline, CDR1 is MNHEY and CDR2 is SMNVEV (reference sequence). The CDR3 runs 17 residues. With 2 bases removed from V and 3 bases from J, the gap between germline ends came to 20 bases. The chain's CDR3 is CASSLGPDPGSGYEQYF. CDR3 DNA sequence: TGTGCCAGCAGTTTAGGCCCTGACCCAGGATCCGGCTACGAGCAGTACTTC.

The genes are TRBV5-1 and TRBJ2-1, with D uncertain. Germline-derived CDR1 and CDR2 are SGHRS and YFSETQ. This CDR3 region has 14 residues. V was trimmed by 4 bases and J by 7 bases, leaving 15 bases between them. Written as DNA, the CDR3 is TGCGCCAGCAGCGTCGGCGGACCCACGAATGAGCAGTTCTTC. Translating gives CASSVGGPTNEQFF.

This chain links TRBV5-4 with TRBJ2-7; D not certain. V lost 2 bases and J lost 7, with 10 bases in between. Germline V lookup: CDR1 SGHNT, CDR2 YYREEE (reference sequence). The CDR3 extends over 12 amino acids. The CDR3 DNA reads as TGTGCCAGCAGCTTAGGAGCGTCTGAGCAGTACTTC. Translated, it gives CASSLGASEQYF.

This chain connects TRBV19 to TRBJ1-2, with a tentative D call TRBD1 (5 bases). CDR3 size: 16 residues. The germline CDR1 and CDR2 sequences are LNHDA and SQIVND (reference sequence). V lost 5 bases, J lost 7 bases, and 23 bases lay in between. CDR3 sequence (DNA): TGTGCCAGTAGTCTCCGACCGGACCTGTACAGGCCTGGCTACACCTTC. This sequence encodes CASSLRPDLYRPGYTF. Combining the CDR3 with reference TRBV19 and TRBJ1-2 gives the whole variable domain DGGITQSPKYLFRKEGQNVTLSCEQNLNHDAMYWYRQDPGQGLRLIYYSQIVNDFQKGDIAEGYSVSREKKESFPLTVTSAQKNPTAFYLCASSLRPDLYRPGYTFGSGTRLTVV.

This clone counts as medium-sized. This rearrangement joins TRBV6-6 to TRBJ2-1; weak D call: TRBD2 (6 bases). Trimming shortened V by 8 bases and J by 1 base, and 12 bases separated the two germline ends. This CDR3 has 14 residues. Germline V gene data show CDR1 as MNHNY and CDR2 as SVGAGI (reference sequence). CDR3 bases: TGTGCCAGCCGGGGACTTACATCCTACAATGAGCAGTTCTTC. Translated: CASRGLTSYNEQFF.

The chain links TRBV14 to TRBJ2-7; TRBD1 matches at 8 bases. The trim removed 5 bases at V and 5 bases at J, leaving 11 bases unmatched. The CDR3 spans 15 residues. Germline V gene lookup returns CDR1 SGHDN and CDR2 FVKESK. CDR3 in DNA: TGTGCCAGCAGCTCACACCACGGGACAGGTAACGAGCAGTACTTC. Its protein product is CASSSHHGTGNEQYF.